The T cell receptor beta chain described here comes from a study of cytomegalovirus exposure and HLA in healthy donors (dated by TCRdb to 2016 to 2017). At the level of the whole study: According to an earlier analysis of 550 to 750 of the donors, about 179 million T cells yielded roughly 100 million unique TCR beta sequences and 250 to 350 Gb of sequence data. The number of typed donors differed by locus: about 629-640 for A, B, C, DRB1 and DQB1; roughly 510 for DQA1; 600 to 610 for DPA1; and 400 to 480 for DPB1. Four or five DR-DQ haplotypes were treated as single units for association and clustering because of strong linkage in the cohort. In an earlier analysis of roughly 600 of the donors, high-throughput TCR beta sequencing was used to judge whether each TCR beta V gene segment behaved as functional or pseudogenic. Alongside the repertoire data, information on donor age, sex, ethnicity and CMV serostatus was compiled. In a later analysis, previously published TCR beta repertoires from about 640 donors were re-analyzed and high-resolution HLA genotyping was added so that TCR occurrence patterns could be studied. To predict cytomegalovirus infection status, the study combined high-throughput TCR immunosequencing, statistical association of individual TCRs with disease status, and machine learning. Besides the first cohort of around 670 subjects, a separate validation cohort made up of some 110 different subjects was used. Among some 410 genotyped donors of the cohort, an average of approximately 200,000 unique TCR beta nucleotide sequences was sequenced per donor, of which about 20% were non-productive. The T cell repertoires of some 700 subjects were profiled by immunosequencing and related to cytomegalovirus serostatus. Of the approximately 400 genotyped donors, about 84% fell in the genetic ancestry cluster associated with self-reported Caucasian donors. Both class I and class II loci were covered by HLA typing, at four-digit resolution. Approximately 300 gigabases of sequencing data and around 80 million unique TCR sequences made up an early release that covered 500 to 700 HLA-typed donors. In a later genetic analysis, genome-wide SNP genotypes for about 60% of the 666 donors were used, and that subset was treated as a discovery cohort. The study aimed to test whether cataloging public T cell receptors could reveal signatures of past pathogen exposure. In the later analysis, no new phenotypic data were used to find candidate immune exposures; instead, reliance was placed on TCR beta sequences and their occurrence across donors. All discovery cohort repertoires had been generated using a single sequencing platform. What the authors observed across the whole study: This cohort had only TCR beta chains sequenced, and the lack of alpha or paired-chain data limited which features could be detected. A later genetic analysis associated a missense DCLRE1C variant with V-gene and J-gene trimming of TCR beta chains, and an independent cohort replicated the association. HLA typing was unavailable for some donors at each locus, so association tests used only the typed subset. Several of the top co-occurrence clusters appeared to be linked to parvovirus B19, influenza, CMV and Epstein-Barr virus, according to a later analysis. According to the authors, the approach could potentially be generalized to other disease states and immunological phenotypes. In a later analysis, HLA-associated TCR beta chains showed more clonal expansion and lower generation probabilities than non-associated chains that were equally common. Specific HLA alleles were associated with 16,951 TCR beta sequences at a false discovery rate of 0.05 in a later analysis. Assigning TCR associations to individual alleles was difficult when HLA alleles, especially DR and DQ, strongly co-occurred. In an earlier analysis of fewer than 750 of the donors, most TCR beta V segments were observed in productive rearrangements about 90% or about 30% of the time, broadly matching IMGT annotations. A further reported finding was that TCR beta sequences accurately predicted the HLA-A and HLA-B alleles for most subjects in the first cohort. Some 16 rarely observed V segments, including chromosome 9 orphons, were excluded from the earlier analysis of approximately 600 of the donors because counts were too low. A later analysis found that TCR association rates varied across HLA loci, with DRB1 alleles showing the most associated TCRs and HLA-C alleles the fewest. Linkage disequilibrium might explain the correlated functional status among segregating V segments, but an unknown experimental factor could not be excluded. In vitro tests confirmed that three of the cytomegalovirus-associated TCR beta chains recognize cytomegalovirus antigens. In both the original and validation cohorts, the classifier was reported to diagnose cytomegalovirus status with high specificity and sensitivity. Presence/absence analyses assumed roughly uniform sequencing depth across donors, an assumption that may not hold. Across donors, most TCR sequences were observed very rarely, whereas some public TCRs were present in many individuals. A group of highly shared sequence variants was considered likely to be a technical artifact of the sequencing pipeline. Because the 87-base-pair reads could not distinguish some IMGT-functional V segments, including TRBV6-2 and TRBV6-3, those segments were excluded. A later analysis found that most CMV-associated TCR beta chains appeared HLA-restricted, with HLA associations seemingly driven largely by CMV exposure. A total of fewer than 200 TCR beta chains were listed by the study as associated with cytomegalovirus. For the cohort, immune exposure information was limited to CMV serostatus. According to a later genetic analysis, donors in an Asian-associated ancestry cluster had fewer N-insertions in productive TCRs than the roughly 700-donor mean.

The method behind the library was the immunoSEQ multiplex PCR assay. A mixture of 60 forward primers for TCR Vbeta segments and 13 reverse primers for TCR Jbeta segments was used in the multiplex PCR. The CDR3 region of rearranged TCR beta genes was amplified from genomic DNA by a multiplex PCR assay. On the Illumina HiSeq System, the amplified TCR beta libraries were sequenced as 87-base-pair reads. The study's own analysis went as follows. In a later analysis, about 80 million unique TCR beta chains were counted across the 666 repertoires, and roughly 11 million of these chains were shared by at least two donors. Raw reads were error-corrected and collapsed into unique sequences with a nearest-neighbor algorithm that merged closely related sequences to remove PCR and sequencing errors. To assign V, D and J gene segments, CDR3 sequences were aligned to IMGT reference sequences. For a sequence to be retained, a match of at least six nucleotides was required to both a V gene segment and a J gene segment. A rearrangement counted as productive if the CDR3 had no stop codons and remained in frame with V and J, and every other rearrangement counted as non-productive. Following IMGT convention, CDR3 was defined as the stretch from the second conserved V-encoded cysteine to the conserved J-encoded phenylalanine. The earlier analysis of a few hundred of the donors excluded sequences that lacked an unambiguous match to a single V gene segment. In an earlier analysis of 587 of the donors, V segments were called functional above 56.7% productive rearrangements and were called segregating when the between-donor standard deviation exceeded 5%. A statistical classification framework was built to diagnose cytomegalovirus status from the catalog of TCR beta chain sequences. In a later analysis, V and J genes were assigned by comparing TCR nucleotide sequences against IMGT/GENE-DB human TR gene sequences. The TCRdist pipeline was used in a later analysis to assign CDR3 sequences and most-parsimonious VDJ recombination scenarios. In a later analysis, every TCR beta chain was defined by the combination of its CDR3 amino acid sequence and its V-gene family, and reads without a unique V-gene family were dropped. A later analysis removed 500 to 600 highly shared, low-generation-probability nucleotide sequences to deal with suspected cross-contamination and a sequencing artifact. A later analysis calculated a clonal expansion index for each public chain from normalized within-repertoire ranks of inferred template counts. Generation probabilities in a later analysis came from a VDJ recombination model fitted to out-of-frame rearrangements, and those results were checked against IGoR. A later analysis scored TCR-TCR, TCR-HLA and TCR-CMV co-occurrence with hypergeometric tests, applying a repertoire-size bias correction to TCR pairs. False discovery rates were estimated in a later analysis by permuting HLA or CMV assignments 20 times. In a later analysis, co-occurring TCRs were grouped with DBSCAN, and TCRdist sequence similarity was added when clustering was performed within HLA-allele-positive subsets. For co-occurrence clustering, repertoires with fewer than 30,000 or more than 120,000 public chains were excluded, along with roughly 5 repertoires with anomalous nucleotide sharing. Held by TCRdb, this immuneACCESS table contains in-frame sequences only and omits some clones. Under half of the omission traces to an unresolved V gene where checked; the cause of the rest is unknown. That table furnishes V, J and clone size, whereas the DNA furnished D and trimming. The sample data list fewer than 200,000 clones, and about 80% of these were observed just once. The ten largest make up about 4.3% of the sample.

The cohort was made up of approximately 670 healthy bone marrow donors. All cohort members were sampled while nominally healthy, although unrecorded immune exposures were likely present. The donor was CMV seronegative and was included in the group of over 300 seronegative cohort members. A peripheral blood sample was provided by each donor, and peripheral blood mononuclear cells were used for TCR beta sequencing. Genomic DNA extraction from the blood cell samples was performed with the Qiagen DNeasy Blood Extraction Kit. The sample holds a few counts of this clone. What this receptor recognizes is not known. Base qualities are not at hand, and no much larger clone is one base apart. The germline V gene gives CDR1 as SNHLY and CDR2 as FYNNEI. Its CDR3 holds 15 amino acids, cysteine through phenylalanine. Of the read, only the CDR3 DNA is kept; its 45 bases are in frame from base 1. V gives up 3 bases and J gives up 2 bases, and the segment between their germline ends measures 13 bases.

This clonotype originated in a man aged 30 to 45 in good health and CMV-seronegative. The sequencing sample was made of PBMCs. The rearrangement joined TRBV2 to TRBJ1-2, with the D segment identity uncertain. In nucleotides, the sequence is TGTGCCAGCAGTGATTTGAGGCCCTCCAACTATGGCTACACCTTC. This is translated as CASSDLRPSNYGYTF.